The present T cell receptor beta chain was sequenced within a study of OX40 agonist ivuxolimab in advanced cancers. Per the germline V gene, CDR1 is SGHDT and CDR2 is YYEEEE. Between the trimmed V and J ends, which lost 4 bases and 8 bases, there was a span of 30 bases. CDR3 length equals 19 residues. Measured with immunoSEQ multiplex PCR; TCRdb has only the in-frame clones, and not every one. This table holds about 26,000 clones, just under 80% found once. This specimen consisted of CD4+ or CD8+ T cells sorted from blood, obtained in a trial of the OX40 agonist ivuxolimab. The sequence came from an adult with an advanced solid tumor such as melanoma, head and neck, liver or kidney cancer. The chain is built from TRBV5-6 and TRBJ2-2; D is perhaps TRBD2 (7 bases). This chain's CDR3 is CASSLSPVHREGGSGELFF. The CDR3 coding sequence is TGTGCCAGCAGCCTTTCCCCTGTCCACAGGGAGGGGGGATCGGGGGAGCTGTTTTTT. Complete variable domain (other parts from reference TRBV5-6 and TRBJ2-2): DAGVTQSPTHLIKTRGQQVTLRCSPKSGHDTVSWYQQALGQGPQFIFQYYEEEERQRGNFPDRFSGHQFPNYSSELNVNALLLGDSALYLCASSLSPVHREGGSGELFFGEGSRLTVL.